The 3 T cell receptor beta chains below come from one sample, sequenced in a study of shared clonotypes between healthy human individuals. Profiled with immunoSEQ multiplex PCR; TCRdb holds only in-frame clones, not every one. Of millions of clones in the sample, about 93% were seen once. The naive CD8 fraction comprised CD45RO-negative cells positively selected for CCR7 and excluded terminally differentiated effector memory CD45RA+ cells. Sequencing was done on a sample of naive CD8+ T cells from PBMCs. The receptors come from a man in his late teens or twenties in good health. Some clones in this sample may be carry-over from other donors' samples.

This chain uses TRBV10-1 with TRBJ2-7; 10 nucleotides align to TRBD1. The CDR3 length is 21 residues. Germline V gene data show CDR1 as WNHNN and CDR2 as SYGVQD (reference sequence). The V and J ends lost 9 bases and 4 bases, in that order; junction bases with no gene match: 30. The chain's CDR3 is CASPYYGPGTGDRGRWYEQYF. CDR3 sequence (DNA): TGCGCCAGTCCCTACTATGGTCCCGGGACAGGGGATAGGGGGCGGTGGTACGAGCAGTACTTC.

The J gene is TRBJ1-4, the V gene TRBV7-6; maybe TRBD1 (5 bases). The V gene lost 1 base and the J gene lost 4 bases, with 16 bases spanning the gap. Germline V gene lookup returns CDR1 SGHVS and CDR2 FNYEAQ. This CDR3 region has 17 residues. Here the CDR3 DNA reads TGTGCCAGCAGCTTAGTTTCAGGGATCCAACTTAATGAAAAACTGTTTTTT. Translation gives CASSLVSGIQLNEKLFF.

This rearrangement joins TRBV2 to TRBJ2-3; no clear D gene. The CDR3 has 15 residues. Germline lookup yields CDR1 SNHLY and CDR2 FYNNEI. The ends were cut back, 2 bases at V and 2 bases at J, with 11 bases in the middle. The CDR3 nucleotides are TGTGCCAGCAGTGAAAAGGCAGCCTACACAGATACGCAGTATTTT. Translated: CASSEKAAYTDTQYF.